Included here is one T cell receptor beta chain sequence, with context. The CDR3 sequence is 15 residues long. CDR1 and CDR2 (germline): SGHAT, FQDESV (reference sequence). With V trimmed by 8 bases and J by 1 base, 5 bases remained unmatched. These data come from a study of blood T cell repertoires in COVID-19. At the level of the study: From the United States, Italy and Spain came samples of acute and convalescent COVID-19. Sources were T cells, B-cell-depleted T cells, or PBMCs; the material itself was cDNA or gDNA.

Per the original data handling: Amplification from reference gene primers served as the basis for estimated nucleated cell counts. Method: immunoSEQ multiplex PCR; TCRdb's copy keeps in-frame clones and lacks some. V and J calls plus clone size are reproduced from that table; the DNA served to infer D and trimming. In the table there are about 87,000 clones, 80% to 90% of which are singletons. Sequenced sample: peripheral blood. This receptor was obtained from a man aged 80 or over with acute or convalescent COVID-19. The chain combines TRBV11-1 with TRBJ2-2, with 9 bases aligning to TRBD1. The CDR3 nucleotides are TGTGCCAGCGAGCACAGGGGGCTGAACACCGGGGAGCTGTTTTTT. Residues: CASEHRGLNTGELFF.